This is a list of T cell receptor beta chains from one sample in a study of radiotherapy plus CTLA-4 blockade in lung cancer. The table came from immunoSEQ multiplex PCR; TCRdb's copy has only in-frame clones and leaves some out. In the table there are approximately 35,000 clones, approximately 85% of which are singletons. This specimen consisted of peripheral blood, obtained from a patient treated with radiotherapy plus ipilimumab. The receptor source for this set is a human donor with non-small cell lung cancer who had stable disease on radiotherapy plus ipilimumab. The CDR3 runs from the conserved cysteine through the conserved F or W. Fields, in order: D gene, V gene, clone size, J gene, CDR3 DNA, CDR3 protein. A D gene is named only where the DNA matches it firmly. Clone size, where shown, is once, few, many, or a class for clones that have expanded.

d_call: NA
v_call: TRBV19
clone_size: few
j_call: TRBJ2-7
cdr3_nt: TGTGCCAGTAGTATCGGGGGGCGGTACGAGCAGTACTTC
cdr3_aa: CASSIGGRYEQYF

d_call: NA
v_call: TRBV7-7
clone_size: NA
j_call: TRBJ2-7
cdr3_nt: TGTGCTAGCAGCTCCGGGAGCGACAGCTCCTACGAGCAGTACTTC
cdr3_aa: CASSSGSDSSYEQYF

d_call: TRBD1
v_call: TRBV5-6
clone_size: NA
j_call: TRBJ2-7
cdr3_nt: TGTGCCAGCAGCCTGGGACAGGAGCAGTACTTC
cdr3_aa: CASSLGQEQYF

d_call: NA
v_call: TRBV7-3
clone_size: NA
j_call: TRBJ2-1
cdr3_nt: TGTGCCAGCAGCCCCCCAGGGCAGACTAATGAGCAGTTCTTC
cdr3_aa: CASSPPGQTNEQFF

d_call: NA
v_call: TRBV7-2
clone_size: once
j_call: TRBJ2-7
cdr3_nt: TGTGCCAGCAGCTTAACGATGAGGGAGCAGTACTTC
cdr3_aa: CASSLTMREQYF

d_call: TRBD1
v_call: TRBV23-1
clone_size: NA
j_call: TRBJ2-5
cdr3_nt: TGCGCCAGCAGTCAATCTGTCCCCAGCCGACAGGGGGCGGAGGAGACCCAGTACTTC
cdr3_aa: CASSQSVPSRQGAEETQYF

d_call: NA
v_call: TRBV4-1
clone_size: NA
j_call: TRBJ1-3
cdr3_nt: TGCGCCAGCAGCAAGACAGGAGCAAAATCTGGAAACACCATATATTTT
cdr3_aa: CASSKTGAKSGNTIYF

d_call: NA
v_call: TRBV30
clone_size: NA
j_call: TRBJ1-5
cdr3_nt: TGTGCCTGGGGCGCAGGGGCGGGCAATCAGCCCCAGCATTTT
cdr3_aa: CAWGAGAGNQPQHF

d_call: NA
v_call: TRBV5-1
clone_size: NA
j_call: TRBJ2-3
cdr3_nt: TGCGCCAGCAGCTTGTCGGACCCCTCGGGAGCGGATACGCAGTATTTT
cdr3_aa: CASSLSDPSGADTQYF

d_call: TRBD1
v_call: TRBV7-2
clone_size: NA
j_call: TRBJ2-2
cdr3_nt: TGTGCCAGCAGCGGACCAAAAACAGGGGCGAACACCGGGGAGCTGTTTTTT
cdr3_aa: CASSGPKTGANTGELFF

d_call: NA
v_call: TRBV9
clone_size: NA
j_call: TRBJ2-5
cdr3_nt: TGTGCCAGCAGCCAAGGGACACCACAAGAGACCCAGTACTTC
cdr3_aa: CASSQGTPQETQYF

d_call: NA
v_call: TRBV5-1
clone_size: NA
j_call: TRBJ2-5
cdr3_nt: TGCGCCAGCAGCTTAAAACAGGGCGCCCAAGAGACCCAGTACTTC
cdr3_aa: CASSLKQGAQETQYF

d_call: TRBD2
v_call: TRBV9
clone_size: NA
j_call: TRBJ2-3
cdr3_nt: TGTGCCAGCAGCCGGGGGGGGTCGAGCACAGATACGCAGTATTTT
cdr3_aa: CASSRGGSSTDTQYF

d_call: NA
v_call: TRBV9
clone_size: NA
j_call: TRBJ2-1
cdr3_nt: TGTGCCAGCAGCCCCCTCCCCCTTAATGAGCAGTTCTTC
cdr3_aa: CASSPLPLNEQFF

d_call: TRBD1
v_call: TRBV2
clone_size: NA
j_call: TRBJ2-3
cdr3_nt: TGTGCCAGCACGGACAGGTCCGATACGCAGTATTTT
cdr3_aa: CASTDRSDTQYF

d_call: TRBD1
v_call: TRBV2
clone_size: NA
j_call: TRBJ2-1
cdr3_nt: TGTGCCAGCAGTAGACAGGGGTTGAATGAGCAGTTCTTC
cdr3_aa: CASSRQGLNEQFF

d_call: TRBD2
v_call: TRBV7-9
clone_size: NA
j_call: TRBJ2-3
cdr3_nt: TGTGCCAGCTCCCAGGGACTAGCGATGAGCACAGATACGCAGTATTTT
cdr3_aa: CASSQGLAMSTDTQYF

d_call: NA
v_call: TRBV28
clone_size: NA
j_call: TRBJ2-5
cdr3_nt: TGTGCCAGCAGTTTATCAGCCCGGGGGTATGGTCCCCCCGCTCAAGAGACCCAGTACTTC
cdr3_aa: CASSLSARGYGPPAQETQYF

d_call: NA
v_call: TRBV10-3
clone_size: NA
j_call: TRBJ1-1
cdr3_nt: TGTGCCATCAGTGAACCAGACAGGCCTAACACTGAAGCTTTCTTT
cdr3_aa: CAISEPDRPNTEAFF

d_call: NA
v_call: TRBV30
clone_size: NA
j_call: TRBJ2-3
cdr3_nt: TGTGCCTGGAGTGTTTACCGCAAACAGGGATATGCTACAGATACGCAGTATTTT
cdr3_aa: CAWSVYRKQGYATDTQYF

d_call: NA
v_call: TRBV6-5
clone_size: NA
j_call: TRBJ1-2
cdr3_nt: TGTGCCAGCAGTTACAGTTTAGATGGCTACACCTTC
cdr3_aa: CASSYSLDGYTF

d_call: NA
v_call: TRBV4-2
clone_size: NA
j_call: TRBJ2-7
cdr3_nt: TGTGCCAGCAGCCCACCGGGGGAAAGCTCCTACGAGCAGTACTTC
cdr3_aa: CASSPPGESSYEQYF

d_call: TRBD2
v_call: TRBV19
clone_size: NA
j_call: TRBJ2-1
cdr3_nt: TGTGCCAGCAAAGGTAGCGGGAGCCGGAGCTCCTACAATGAGCAGTTCTTC
cdr3_aa: CASKGSGSRSSYNEQFF

d_call: TRBD2
v_call: TRBV5-1
clone_size: NA
j_call: TRBJ2-7
cdr3_nt: TGCGCCAGCAGCTTAATAGGTAGCGGGACGGCCTACGAGCAGTACTTC
cdr3_aa: CASSLIGSGTAYEQYF

d_call: TRBD1
v_call: TRBV30
clone_size: NA
j_call: TRBJ2-7
cdr3_nt: TGTGCCTGGAGTGTGGGACAGGAGCCGCCCGAGCAGTACTTC
cdr3_aa: CAWSVGQEPPEQYF

d_call: TRBD1
v_call: TRBV28
clone_size: once
j_call: TRBJ2-2
cdr3_nt: TGTGCCAGCAGTTCCCCCGGGACAGGGGGGATCGGGGAGCTGTTTTTT
cdr3_aa: CASSSPGTGGIGELFF

d_call: NA
v_call: TRBV7-3
clone_size: NA
j_call: TRBJ1-1
cdr3_nt: TGTGCCAGCAGCCCAACGGGGGGATTGAACACTGAAGCTTTCTTT
cdr3_aa: CASSPTGGLNTEAFF

d_call: NA
v_call: TRBV28
clone_size: NA
j_call: TRBJ1-2
cdr3_nt: TGTGCCAGCAGCTCCTGGGGAGTATCAGGCTACACCTTC
cdr3_aa: CASSSWGVSGYTF